Included here is one TCR beta chain sequence, with context. CDR3 size: 15 residues. V dropped 2 bases and J dropped 0 bases, with 8 bases sitting between them. Germline V lookup: CDR1 MNHEY, CDR2 SVGEGT. The sample belongs to a study of blood T cell repertoires in COVID-19. Produced via immunoSEQ multiplex PCR; TCRdb's table is partial and in-frame only. The data show 100,000 to 150,000 clones, roughly 90% seen once. V is TRBV6-2 or TRBV6-3 and J is TRBJ1-5, with a tentative D call TRBD1 (5 bases). This TCR derives from an older man with active COVID-19. The sample comprised peripheral blood. The CDR3 region has the DNA TGTGCCAGCAGTTACCGGGGGGATAGCAATCAGCCCCAGCATTTT. Translated, it gives CASSYRGDSNQPQHF.